This T cell receptor (beta chain) was obtained from a study of blood T cell repertoires in COVID-19. Study in general: Sources were T cells, B-cell-depleted T cells, or PBMCs; the material itself was cDNA or gDNA.

The CDR3 has 14 residues. Per germline, CDR1 SGHRS and CDR2 YFSETQ. The J segment lost 7 bases and the V segment lost 1 base, leaving 5 bases of the junction unmatched. Study processing details: Reference gene primer amplification in the assay estimated nucleated cell counts. Assay used: immunoSEQ multiplex PCR; TCRdb lists only in-frame clones, some missing. Clonal size and the V and J genes are those of that table, whereas D and trimming came from the DNA. Among 220,000 or so clones, approximately 86% were seen once, and the ten largest hold around 15%. The clonotype comes from a woman in her 50s with acute COVID-19. The sequencing input was PBMCs or T cells enriched from blood (not recorded which). V is TRBV5-1 and J is TRBJ2-1, with 7 bases matching TRBD2. This CDR3 is CASSLTRGENEQFF. CDR3 coding DNA: TGCGCCAGCAGCTTGACCCGGGGGGAGAATGAGCAGTTCTTC.